This TCR beta chain stems from a study of cytomegalovirus exposure and HLA in healthy donors. Points from the study as a whole: Association with HLA alleles at 0.05 false discovery rate was found for 15,000 or so TCR beta sequences in a later analysis. Earlier analysis yielded a pattern in which most TCR beta V segments were productive about 87% or about 30% of the time.

A word on this clone: Its antigen is still unknown.

Those who donated were healthy bone marrow donors. Donors showed nominal health when sampled, although they likely had unrecorded immune exposures. Primers included in the PCR were 60 Vbeta and 13 Jbeta primers. TCRdb keeps only in-frame clones here, not all; method: immunoSEQ multiplex PCR. Among about 160,000 clones listed, 82% were seen once. The TCR originated in a girl aged 2-15 years in good health and CMV-seropositive. The sample comprised PBMCs.

The CDR3 nucleotides are TGTGCCAGCACCCCCAGGACACTTCAAGAGACCCAGTACTTC. Its protein product is CASTPRTLQETQYF. The V gene is TRBV7-9, the J gene TRBJ2-5; the D gene is possibly TRBD1 (5 bases). The V gene lost 7 bases and the J gene lost 2 bases, with 14 bases spanning the gap. In germline, CDR1 is SEHNR, CDR2 FQNEAQ (reference sequence). The CDR3 covers 14 residues.